This T cell receptor (beta chain) is drawn from a study of cytomegalovirus exposure and HLA in healthy donors. 13 Jbeta primers and 60 Vbeta primers were used for the PCR. Clones were sequenced by immunoSEQ multiplex PCR, and TCRdb holds only the in-frame ones, with some missing. This sample has roughly 120,000 clones, with 80% to 85% found just once. Remarks on this clone: Its antigen is not identified.

The study, taken as a whole, reports: A cluster of highly shared sequence variants was likely a sequencing artifact.

The TCR sequence derives from a woman in her twenties or thirties in good health and CMV-seronegative. The specimen sequenced was PBMCs.

In DNA, the CDR3 is TGTGCCAGCAGGAGGGGGGGGTACGAGCAGTACTTC. It specifies CASRRGGYEQYF. The chain recombines TRBV6-1 with TRBJ2-5, with TRBD2 as a possible D gene (7 bases). The assigned J gene may be wrong: the sequence end matches TRBJ2-7 better. CDR3 length: 12 amino acids. Per germline, CDR1 MNHNS and CDR2 SASEGT.